The 29 T cell receptor beta chains listed next were all sequenced from one sample in a study of naive and memory T cell subsets. The SP2 primer and nested alpha and beta constant region primers amplified ligated cDNA in four rounds. MiXCR, run by TCRdb on the UMI-ligation and nested PCR reads, gives a single entry per CDR3 protein. Of about 25,000 distinct CDR3 sequences in the sample, roughly 5.2% were seen once. An oligonucleotide containing a UMI was ligated to the 3' end of TCR cDNA. Sample: blood. These TCRs come from an adult in good health.

This clonotype was seen a few times. The CDR3 loop reads CASSDQQERRGDTF. The CDR3 coding sequence is TGTGCCAGCAGTGATCAACAGGAGAGGAGAGGCGACACCTTC. The chain employs TRBV25-1 and TRBJ1-2; D is possibly TRBD1 (5 bases). The germline V gene has CDR1 MGHDK and CDR2 SYGVNS. The CDR3 has 14 residues. Trimming pared 3 bases from V and 12 bases from J, leaving 20 bases between.

This clonotype appeared a few times. The chain joins TRBV20-1 to TRBJ2-1; 10 bases match TRBD2. Per the germline V gene, CDR1 is DFQATT and CDR2 is SNEGSKA (reference sequence). This CDR3 contains 16 residues. Losses at the gene ends were 3 bases for V and 7 bases for J; bases not matched to a gene: 12. The CDR3 coding sequence is TGCAGTGCTAGTAAAGCGGGAGGGCTTCCTAGGAATGAGCAGTTCTTC. This encodes CSASKAGGLPRNEQFF.

In its sample, this clonotype was seen many times. The chain carries TRBV20-1 and TRBJ2-5, with D unclear. With 6 bases removed from V and 4 bases from J, the gap between germline ends came to 18 bases. This CDR3 region has 14 residues. Germline V gene data show CDR1 as DFQATT and CDR2 as SNEGSKA (reference sequence). CDR3 sequence (DNA): TGCAGTGCGTTCCCAAAGGCCACGAGAGAGACCCAGTACTTC. It specifies CSAFPKATRETQYF.

This clonotype showed up many times. The genes are TRBV7-9 and TRBJ2-5; 7 bases align to TRBD2. This CDR3 contains 16 residues. V was pared by 5 bases and J by 4 bases, with 13 bases of the junction left unmatched. Looked up from germline, CDR1 is SEHNR and CDR2 is FQNEAQ (reference sequence). CDR3 DNA: TGTGCCAGCAGCCCCAGGTGGGGGGGTTCGGGAGAGACCCAGTACTTC. Its protein product is CASSPRWGGSGETQYF. The variable domain in full, with the rest retrieved from reference TRBV7-9 and TRBJ2-5, is DTGVSQNPRHKITKRGQNVTFRCDPISEHNRLYWYRQTLGQGPEFLTYFQNEAQLEKSRLLSDRFSAERPKGSFSTLEIQRTEQGDSAMYLCASSPRWGGSGETQYFGPGTRLLVL.

The rearrangement uses TRBV29-1 and TRBJ2-3; D gene unclear. Looked up from germline, CDR1 is SQVTM and CDR2 is ANQGSEA. The CDR3 is 13 residues long. Trimming cost V 7 bases and J 6 bases, with 17 bases left between them. In DNA, the CDR3 is TGCAGCGCCGCCCGACACCACGAGGATACGCAGTATTTT. Amino acid sequence: CSAARHHEDTQYF.

This clonotype is classed as medium-sized. The chain carries TRBV11-2 and TRBJ2-1; 7 nucleotides line up with TRBD2. The germline CDR1 and CDR2 sequences are SGHAT and FQNNGV. The CDR3 sequence is 18 residues long. V lost 5 bases to trimming and J lost 4 bases; unmatched junction nucleotides: 17. The CDR3 DNA is TGTGCCAGCAGCCTTAGAGGTTCGAGCGGGACTTTGTACAATGAGCAGTTCTTC. Translating gives CASSLRGSSGTLYNEQFF.

The rearrangement links TRBV12-3 or TRBV12-4 to TRBJ2-1, with D tentatively TRBD1 (5 bases). V lost 8 bases to trimming and J lost 1 base, with 15 bases between them. The length of the CDR3 is 15 residues. The CDR3: CASPLSGASYNEQFF. The CDR3 DNA reads as TGTGCCAGCCCCCTTAGTGGGGCTTCCTACAATGAGCAGTTCTTC.

The chain links TRBV19 to TRBJ2-3; 7 nucleotides match TRBD2. Germline-derived CDR1 and CDR2 are LNHDA and SQIVND (reference sequence). The junction had 6 bases not matched to a gene; V was cut back by 6 bases and J by 6 bases. This CDR3 region has 13 residues. The CDR3 DNA sequence: TGTGCCAGTAGGCGGGGGAGATTGGATACGCAGTATTTT. Amino acids: CASRRGRLDTQYF.

A remark on this clonotype: A much larger clone sits a single nucleotide away, making a read error possible. The DNA for the CDR3 is TGTGCCAGCAGCTTTAATCCCGGGAGGGCTTGGGATACGCAGTATTTT. Protein sequence: CASSFNPGRAWDTQYF. The V and J genes are TRBV7-3 and TRBJ2-3; 8 bases agree with TRBD2. This CDR3 has 16 residues. Germline loops: CDR1 SGHTA, CDR2 FQGTGA. V gave up 3 bases and J gave up 6 bases; unmatched junction bases: 11. Based on the CDR3 plus reference TRBV7-3 and TRBJ2-3, the full variable domain is GAGVSQTPSNKVTEKGKYVELRCDPISGHTALYWYRQSLGQGPEFLIYFQGTGAADDSGLPNDRFFAVRPEGSVSTLKIQRTERGDSAVYLCASSFNPGRAWDTQYFGPGTRLTVL.

This clonotype was seen at least ten times. V gene TRBV10-3 combines with J gene TRBJ1-2, with 9 bases matching TRBD1. CDR3 length: 15 amino acids. V dropped 5 bases and J dropped 3; count of bases not matched to a gene: 7. Germline V CDR1 and CDR2: ENHRY, SYGVKD. The CDR3 nucleotides read TGTGCCATCAGTCCCGACAGGGGGTACTACTATGGCTACACCTTC. Its protein is CAISPDRGYYYGYTF.

In the case of this clonotype: It may be a read error: a sequence one base away is much more abundant. The chain joins TRBV7-6 to TRBJ2-3, with D hard to call. This CDR3 comprises 14 residues. Trimming shortened V by 2 bases and J by 3 bases, and 9 bases separated the two germline ends. Germline values: CDR1 SGHVS, CDR2 FNYEAQ. The CDR3 reads CASSLYGATDTQYF. DNA for the CDR3: TGTGCCAGCAGCTTATACGGAGCAACAGATACGCAGTATTTT.

This clonotype has at least ten counts. J is TRBJ2-1 and V is TRBV7-2; TRBD2 matches 15 bases. CDR3 length equals 17 residues. J was trimmed by 2 bases and V by 2 bases; bases with no gene match: 1. Germline V gene lookup returns CDR1 SGHTA and CDR2 FQGNSA. The CDR3 reads CASSLRTSGRAYNEQFF. The CDR3 DNA reads as TGTGCCAGCAGCTTACGGACTAGCGGGAGGGCCTACAATGAGCAGTTCTTC.

Judged by abundance, this clonotype is medium-sized. This chain connects TRBV20-1 to TRBJ2-7, with 11 bases identical to TRBD2. The ends lost 4 bases at V and 4 bases at J; junction bases unmatched: 9. The germline V gene encodes CDR1 DFQATT and CDR2 SNEGSKA (reference sequence). The CDR3 runs to 15 residues. The CDR3 sequence is CSATNIAGGGYEQYF. For the CDR3, the DNA is TGCAGTGCTACCAACATAGCGGGAGGGGGATACGAGCAGTACTTC.

This clonotype was observed at least ten times. This sequence joins TRBV4-2 and TRBJ2-1, with 12 bases that match TRBD2. The CDR3 has 14 amino acids. CDR1 LGHNA and CDR2 YNFKEQ come from the germline V gene. Losses at the gene ends were 5 bases for V and 7 bases for J; bases not matched to a gene: 3. DNA for the CDR3: TGTGCCAGCAGCTTGACTAGCGGGAGAAATGAGCAGTTCTTC. It is translated as CASSLTSGRNEQFF.

There are many counts of this clonotype. The chain employs TRBV7-2 and TRBJ2-6; no definite D call. Germline assignment: CDR1 SGHTA and CDR2 FQGNSA. V was cut by 7 bases and J by 1 base, with 8 bases left in between. This CDR3 is 14 amino acids long. For the CDR3, the DNA is TGTGCCAGCAACCACCTTTCTGGGGCCAACGTCCTGACTTTC. This gives the protein CASNHLSGANVLTF.

This clonotype has ten or more counts. The gene calls are TRBV11-2 and TRBJ2-7, with D possibly TRBD1 on 7 matching bases. CDR3 size: 14 residues. V lost 3 bases to trimming and J lost 7 bases, with 16 bases between them. Germline CDR1 and CDR2: SGHAT and FQNNGV. CDR3 bases: TGTGCCAGCAGCTTTCCCGGGCAGGGGGGAGAGCAGTACTTC. Its translation: CASSFPGQGGEQYF.

This clonotype has ten or more counts. The chain combines TRBV6-5 with TRBJ1-5; TRBD1 matches 7 bases. V was clipped by 6 bases and J by 3 bases; unmatched bases: 8. Per the germline V gene, CDR1 is MNHEY and CDR2 is SVGAGI. The CDR3 extends over 15 amino acids. CDR3 in DNA: TGTGCCAGCAGCCATCGACAGGGCATCAATCAGCCCCAGCATTTT. Protein product: CASSHRQGINQPQHF.

This clonotype occurred many times. The rearrangement joins TRBV6-1 to TRBJ2-2; D unresolved. In germline, CDR1 is MNHNS, CDR2 SASEGT. This CDR3 region has 15 residues. V lost 5 bases and J 1 base, leaving 11 bases between the germline ends. CDR3 protein: CASSSLSGNTGELFF. The DNA of the CDR3 is TGTGCCAGCAGTTCCTTATCGGGGAACACCGGGGAGCTGTTTTTT.

Relative to its sample, this clonotype is medium-sized. CDR3 nucleotides: TGTGCCAGCAGTGGGGGGACAGCAACGAACACTGAAGCTTTCTTT. Its translation is CASSGGTATNTEAFF. The gene calls are TRBV27 and TRBJ1-1, with 7 positions matching TRBD1. CDR1 is MNHEY and CDR2 is SMNVEV in the germline V gene (reference sequence). The CDR3 has 15 residues. Losses at the gene ends were 5 bases for V and 1 base for J; bases not matched to a gene: 7.

This clonotype was counted at least ten times. The genes are TRBV20-1 and TRBJ1-1; TRBD1 agrees at 7 bases. This CDR3 comprises 15 residues. CDR1 DFQATT and CDR2 SNEGSKA come from the germline V gene (reference sequence). CDR3 sequence reads: CSFPGQQKMNTEAFF. CDR3 in DNA: TGCAGCTTCCCGGGACAGCAAAAGATGAACACTGAAGCTTTCTTT.

This clonotype was seen at least ten times. This rearrangement joins TRBV29-1 to TRBJ1-1, with 7 bases fitting TRBD1. The CDR3 is 14 amino acids. Germline V gives CDR1 SQVTM, CDR2 ANQGSEA. V dropped 3 bases and J dropped 0; count of bases not matched to a gene: 4. The CDR3 sequence is CSVDKTGLNTEAFF. The CDR3 region has the DNA TGCAGCGTTGATAAGACAGGGCTGAACACTGAAGCTTTCTTT.

This clonotype has only a few counts. J is TRBJ2-1 and V is TRBV9; D possibly corresponds to TRBD2 (5 bases). The CDR3 covers 14 residues. Trimming stripped 0 bases from V and 8 bases from J, with 12 bases between. The germline gives CDR1 SGDLS, CDR2 YYNGEE. The CDR3, as DNA: TGTGCCAGCAGCGTAGTCTGGGCGAGGGATGAGCAGTTCTTC. Translated: CASSVVWARDEQFF.

This clonotype was counted a few times. V usage is TRBV28 and J usage is TRBJ2-7; 8 nucleotides line up with TRBD1. V shed 4 bases, J shed 1 base, and the junction held 9 bases outside the gene matches. CDR3 size: 16 residues. Germline loops: CDR1 MDHEN, CDR2 SYDVKM. This CDR3 is CASSSPGGIGSYEQYF. The DNA of the CDR3 is TGTGCCAGCAGTTCTCCAGGGGGCATAGGATCCTACGAGCAGTACTTC.

Many counts were recorded for this clonotype. This chain joins TRBV19 and TRBJ1-1; D may be TRBD1 (5 bases). The germline V gene has CDR1 LNHDA and CDR2 SQIVND (reference sequence). The CDR3 extends over 14 amino acids. V was shortened by 3 bases and J by 1 base, with 9 bases between the two germline ends. In DNA, the CDR3 is TGTGCCAGTAGTATGACAGAGACGAACACTGAAGCTTTCTTT. Translation: CASSMTETNTEAFF. Filled out from reference TRBV19 and TRBJ1-1, the complete variable domain reads DGGITQSPKYLFRKEGQNVTLSCEQNLNHDAMYWYRQDPGQGLRLIYYSQIVNDFQKGDIAEGYSVSREKKESFPLTVTSAQKNPTAFYLCASSMTETNTEAFFGQGTRLTVV.

This clonotype was seen at least ten times. J is TRBJ1-1 and V is TRBV20-1; 11 nucleotides agree with TRBD1. Trimming at V came to 5 bases and at J to 4 bases, leaving 0 bases not matched to a gene. There are 12 residues in the CDR3. The germline gives CDR1 DFQATT, CDR2 SNEGSKA (reference sequence). The CDR3 loop reads CSAGQGATEAFF. The CDR3 DNA is TGCAGTGCTGGACAGGGGGCCACTGAAGCTTTCTTT.

At least ten counts were recorded for this clonotype. V is TRBV7-9 and J is TRBJ2-1; 15 bases are shared with TRBD2. Trimming removed 1 base from V and 8 bases from J; junction bases left unmatched: 6. In germline, CDR1 is SEHNR, CDR2 FQNEAQ (reference sequence). The CDR3 has 17 residues. Here the CDR3 DNA reads TGTGCCAGCAGCTTAGAGGGACTAGCGGGAGGAGGTTATGAGCAGTTCTTC. It translates to CASSLEGLAGGGYEQFF.

Note on this clonotype: Being one base from a much bigger clone, this may be a read error. The chain combines TRBV3-1 with TRBJ2-1, with D hard to call. The length of the CDR3 is 15 residues. The V end lost 0 bases, the J end lost 11 bases, and 17 bases lay between the germline ends. Germline loops: CDR1 LGHDT, CDR2 YNNKEL (reference sequence). DNA of the CDR3: TGTGCCAGCAGCCAAGATTGTGGGCCGACCTTAAAGCAGTTCTTC. It is translated as CASSQDCGPTLKQFF.

The genes are TRBV5-6 and TRBJ2-3; 8 bases line up with TRBD2. Trimming at V came to 3 bases and at J to 3 bases, leaving 3 bases not matched to a gene. This CDR3 has 14 residues. Germline V gene sequence: CDR1 SGHDT, CDR2 YYEEEE. The CDR3 loop reads CASSSSGSTDTQYF. CDR3 in DNA: TGTGCCAGCAGCTCCAGCGGGAGTACAGATACGCAGTATTTT.

This clonotype was counted at least ten times. The V gene is TRBV28, the J gene TRBJ2-5; no reliable D call. Germline values: CDR1 MDHEN, CDR2 SYDVKM. Deletions cut 2 bases from V and 5 bases from J, with 9 bases between. The CDR3 sequence is 13 residues long. This CDR3 is CASSLPAPETQYF. The CDR3 DNA reads TGTGCCAGCAGTTTACCGGCGCCGGAGACCCAGTACTTC.